The 4 T cell receptor beta chains below come from one sample, sequenced in a study of shared clonotypes between healthy human individuals. Assay used: immunoSEQ multiplex PCR; TCRdb lists only in-frame clones, some missing. The sample has millions of clones, approximately 92% seen once. The sequencing input was naive CD4+ T cells sorted from blood. Noted subset: CD45RA+ positively selected. These receptors were obtained from a man between 18 and 35 years old in good health.

The J gene is TRBJ2-7, the V gene TRBV5-1, with D possibly TRBD2 on 5 matching bases. CDR3 length: 15 amino acids. Germline values: CDR1 SGHRS, CDR2 YFSETQ. V gave up 2 bases and J gave up 3 bases, with 15 bases separating them. The DNA of the CDR3 is TGCGCCAGCAGCTTAGATGCGTTTCGGGACTACGAGCAGTACTTC. Its protein is CASSLDAFRDYEQYF.

The CDR3 coding sequence is TGCAGCGTTGATCGGGGACAGGGTTCTGGCTACACCTTC. As protein: CSVDRGQGSGYTF. This sequence joins TRBV29-1 and TRBJ1-2; 9 positions match TRBD1. The CDR3 contains 13 residues. Germline-derived CDR1 and CDR2 are SQVTM and ANQGSEA. V gave up 3 bases and J gave up 7 bases; unmatched junction bases: 6.

The gene calls are TRBV12-5 and TRBJ2-1, with 7 bases that match TRBD1. Germline values: CDR1 LGHNT, CDR2 FRNRAP. The CDR3 contains 16 residues. Trimming at V came to 2 bases and at J to 2 bases, leaving 6 bases not matched to a gene. In DNA, the CDR3 is TGTGCTAGTGGTTTGTCCGGACAGGCTACCTACAATGAGCAGTTCTTC. The encoded protein is CASGLSGQATYNEQFF.

This clone appeared a single time. This sequence joins TRBV5-1 and TRBJ2-1; possible D gene TRBD1, 6 bases. With 6 bases removed from V and 7 bases from J, the gap between germline ends came to 20 bases. There are 15 residues in the CDR3. Germline V gives CDR1 SGHRS, CDR2 YFSETQ. The CDR3 sequence: CASTLEGTRGNEQFF. For the CDR3, the DNA is TGCGCCAGCACCTTAGAGGGAACCAGGGGAAATGAGCAGTTCTTC.